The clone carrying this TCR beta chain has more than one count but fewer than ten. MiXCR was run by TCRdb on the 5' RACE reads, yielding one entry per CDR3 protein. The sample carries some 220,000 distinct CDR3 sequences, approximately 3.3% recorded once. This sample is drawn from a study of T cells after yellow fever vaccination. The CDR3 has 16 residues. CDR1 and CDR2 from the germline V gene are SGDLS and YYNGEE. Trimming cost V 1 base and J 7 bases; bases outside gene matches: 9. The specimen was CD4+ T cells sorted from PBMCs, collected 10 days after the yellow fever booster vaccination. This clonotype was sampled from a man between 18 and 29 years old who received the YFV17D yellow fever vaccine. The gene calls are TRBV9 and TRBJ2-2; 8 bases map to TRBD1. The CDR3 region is CASSVSSGGNGGELFF. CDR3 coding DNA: TGTGCCAGCAGCGTAAGTTCAGGGGGCAACGGCGGGGAGCTGTTTTTT.